This is a list of T cell receptor beta chains from one sample in a study of T-cell memory formation after mild COVID-19. TCRdb itself ran the 5' RACE reads through MiXCR, one entry per CDR3 protein. The table records about 210,000 distinct CDR3 sequences, over 9.5% of them present only once. Material: PBMCs or a T cell subset sorted from them (not recorded which). The receptors originated from a young man who had mild COVID-19 (a few samples of this study predate the infection). Cell type and time point are not known. CDR3s include the opening cysteine and the closing phenylalanine or tryptophan. Each record gives: V gene, clone size, D gene, J gene, CDR3 DNA, CDR3 protein. The D gene is left open where the match is weak. Clone size appears in some rows only: once, few, many, or a class for an expanded clone.

v_gene: TRBV7-2; abundance: few; d_gene: -; j_gene: TRBJ1-1; CDR3nt: TGTGCCAGCAGCCCAAGCCCGGTGTTGGGGCGCACTGAAGCTTTCTTT; CDR3aa: CASSPSPVLGRTEAFF
v_gene: TRBV6-5; abundance: few; d_gene: TRBD2; j_gene: TRBJ2-1; CDR3nt: TGTGCCAGCAGACTAGCGGGGGGGCGTTCCTACAATGAGCAGTTCTTC; CDR3aa: CASRLAGGRSYNEQFF
v_gene: TRBV6-1; abundance: -; d_gene: -; j_gene: TRBJ2-3; CDR3nt: TGTGCCAGCAGTGAACTCGGGACAGATACGCAGTATTTT; CDR3aa: CASSELGTDTQYF
v_gene: TRBV6-2/TRBV6-3; abundance: few; d_gene: -; j_gene: TRBJ2-3; CDR3nt: TGTGCCACACAGGAACCCCCCGCGGATACGCAGTATTTT; CDR3aa: CATQEPPADTQYF
v_gene: TRBV4-3; abundance: few; d_gene: TRBD1; j_gene: TRBJ1-1; CDR3nt: TGCGCCAGCAGCCAAGATAATGGCAGGGGGCATGAAGCTTTCTTT; CDR3aa: CASSQDNGRGHEAFF
v_gene: TRBV21-1; abundance: -; d_gene: -; j_gene: TRBJ2-5; CDR3nt: TGTGCCAGCGTAACGTACCAAGAGACCCAGTACTTC; CDR3aa: CASVTYQETQYF
v_gene: TRBV7-9; abundance: -; d_gene: TRBD1; j_gene: TRBJ2-5; CDR3nt: TGTGCCAGCAGCTTAAAAGGACAGGGGGGAAAGTTAGAGACCCAGTACTTC; CDR3aa: CASSLKGQGGKLETQYF
v_gene: TRBV20-1; abundance: -; d_gene: -; j_gene: TRBJ1-2; CDR3nt: TGCAGTGCTAGTCGGCCGCTGGGCTATGGCTACACCTTC; CDR3aa: CSASRPLGYGYTF
v_gene: TRBV5-5; abundance: few; d_gene: -; j_gene: TRBJ1-2; CDR3nt: TGTGCCAGCAGCTTGTCGGAGGGCCAGGGGACTTTTTCCCGCTATGGCTACACCTTC; CDR3aa: CASSLSEGQGTFSRYGYTF
v_gene: TRBV9; abundance: few; d_gene: -; j_gene: TRBJ1-2; CDR3nt: TGTGCCAGCACCTACCGGGGCGCAAATGGCTACACCTTC; CDR3aa: CASTYRGANGYTF
v_gene: TRBV12-3/TRBV12-4; abundance: -; d_gene: -; j_gene: TRBJ1-1; CDR3nt: TGTGCCAGCAGTTCCCGGTCGAGAGAAGCTTTCTTT; CDR3aa: CASSSRSREAFF
v_gene: TRBV12-3/TRBV12-4; abundance: -; d_gene: -; j_gene: TRBJ1-4; CDR3nt: TGTGCCAGCAAATCACAGGGCAATGAAAAACTGTTTTTT; CDR3aa: CASKSQGNEKLFF
v_gene: TRBV12-3/TRBV12-4; abundance: few; d_gene: TRBD2; j_gene: TRBJ2-5; CDR3nt: TGTGCCAGCACCTCTTCTTGGCGGGGGACTAAAGAGACCCAGTACTTC; CDR3aa: CASTSSWRGTKETQYF
v_gene: TRBV5-1; abundance: -; d_gene: TRBD2; j_gene: TRBJ2-7; CDR3nt: TGCGCCAGCAGCTCGGCGGGACTATTGGACGAGCAGTACTTC; CDR3aa: CASSSAGLLDEQYF
v_gene: TRBV10-3; abundance: -; d_gene: TRBD1; j_gene: TRBJ2-3; CDR3nt: TGTGCCATCAGTGAGGAATCCCCGGGACAGGGGGCAGATACGCAGTATTTT; CDR3aa: CAISEESPGQGADTQYF
v_gene: TRBV7-3; abundance: few; d_gene: -; j_gene: TRBJ1-1; CDR3nt: TGTGCCAGCAGCCGTTCCGCGGGGGAGTCGGCTTTCTTT; CDR3aa: CASSRSAGESAFF
v_gene: TRBV20-1; abundance: -; d_gene: -; j_gene: TRBJ2-5; CDR3nt: TGCAGTGCTTTAACGGAGACCCAGTACTTC; CDR3aa: CSALTETQYF
v_gene: TRBV5-5; abundance: many; d_gene: -; j_gene: TRBJ1-1; CDR3nt: TGTGCCAGCAGCAGAGAGCTACAGGGCGGGGGCACTGAAGCTTTCTTT; CDR3aa: CASSRELQGGGTEAFF
v_gene: TRBV20-1; abundance: -; d_gene: -; j_gene: TRBJ2-1; CDR3nt: TGCAGTGTTCGCCCTGTAGGGGCGAGGGGCCATGAGCAGTTCTTC; CDR3aa: CSVRPVGARGHEQFF
v_gene: TRBV7-2; abundance: -; d_gene: -; j_gene: TRBJ2-1; CDR3nt: TGTGCCAGCAGCTTACAGGGTCGGGGTGAGCAGTTCTTC; CDR3aa: CASSLQGRGEQFF
v_gene: TRBV4-3; abundance: few; d_gene: TRBD2; j_gene: TRBJ2-3; CDR3nt: TGCGCCAGCAGCCGGAGCGGGGGGGATCATACGCAGTATTTT; CDR3aa: CASSRSGGDHTQYF
v_gene: TRBV6-5; abundance: many; d_gene: -; j_gene: TRBJ1-1; CDR3nt: TGTGCCACACACGAACAGGACCGTTTGAACACTGAAGCTTTCTTT; CDR3aa: CATHEQDRLNTEAFF